The rows below give T cell receptor beta chains drawn from one sample of a study of blood T cells in healthy people across ages. TCRdb reanalysed the 5' RACE reads using MiXCR and keeps one entry per CDR3 protein. Of roughly 900,000 distinct CDR3 sequences listed, about 48% were seen once; the top ten hold over 10%. What was sequenced was blood. The source of these receptors is a man aged 25-40 years in good health. Both conserved end residues are part of each CDR3. D genes are given only for firm matches. Rows give clone size only sometimes, using once, few, many, or a class for an expanded clone.

J gene: TRBJ2-5; D gene: TRBD1; clone size: few; V gene: TRBV9; CDR3 protein: CASSESTGPETQYF; CDR3 DNA: TGTGCCAGCAGCGAATCGACAGGGCCAGAGACCCAGTACTTC
J gene: TRBJ2-1; D gene: TRBD2; clone size: .; V gene: TRBV27; CDR3 protein: CASSPSGLAYSYNEQFF; CDR3 DNA: TGTGCCAGCAGTCCATCCGGACTAGCGTACTCCTACAATGAGCAGTTCTTC
J gene: TRBJ2-2; D gene: TRBD2; clone size: .; V gene: TRBV6-1; CDR3 protein: CASSEREVTGELFF; CDR3 DNA: TGTGCCAGCAGTGAGCGGGAGGTCACCGGGGAGCTGTTTTTT
J gene: TRBJ2-5; D gene: .; clone size: .; V gene: TRBV6-5; CDR3 protein: CASSYRRGQQETQYF; CDR3 DNA: TGTGCCAGCAGTTACAGGCGGGGGCAACAAGAGACCCAGTACTTC
J gene: TRBJ2-7; D gene: .; clone size: .; V gene: TRBV6-2/TRBV6-3; CDR3 protein: CASSPDDSTYEQYF; CDR3 DNA: TGTGCCAGCAGTCCGGACGACTCGACCTACGAGCAGTACTTC
J gene: TRBJ2-1; D gene: .; clone size: .; V gene: TRBV15; CDR3 protein: CATLTAFSYNEQFF; CDR3 DNA: TGTGCCACGCTGACCGCCTTCTCCTACAATGAGCAGTTCTTC
J gene: TRBJ2-7; D gene: TRBD1; clone size: .; V gene: TRBV28; CDR3 protein: CASSETGEYEQYF; CDR3 DNA: TGTGCCAGCAGTGAGACAGGGGAGTACGAGCAGTACTTC
J gene: TRBJ1-5; D gene: .; clone size: few; V gene: TRBV27; CDR3 protein: CASRRDYNQPQHF; CDR3 DNA: TGTGCCAGCAGGCGGGACTACAATCAGCCCCAGCATTTT
J gene: TRBJ2-1; D gene: .; clone size: .; V gene: TRBV10-3; CDR3 protein: CAIEASGGADYNEQFF; CDR3 DNA: TGTGCCATCGAGGCTTCAGGGGGGGCCGACTACAATGAGCAGTTCTTC
J gene: TRBJ2-3; D gene: .; clone size: .; V gene: TRBV29-1; CDR3 protein: CSVEDWGVAARYF; CDR3 DNA: TGCAGCGTTGAAGATTGGGGGGTAGCCGCAAGGTATTTT
J gene: TRBJ2-7; D gene: .; clone size: .; V gene: TRBV20-1; CDR3 protein: CSARDEGITYEQYF; CDR3 DNA: TGCAGTGCTAGAGATGAAGGGATTACCTACGAGCAGTACTTC
J gene: TRBJ2-7; D gene: .; clone size: .; V gene: TRBV7-2; CDR3 protein: CASSIRDLKGDEQYF; CDR3 DNA: TGTGCCAGCAGCATCCGGGACTTGAAAGGAGACGAGCAGTACTTC
J gene: TRBJ1-1; D gene: .; clone size: .; V gene: TRBV18; CDR3 protein: CASSPQEDTEAFF; CDR3 DNA: TGTGCCAGCTCACCACAAGAGGACACTGAAGCTTTCTTT
J gene: TRBJ2-5; D gene: .; clone size: many; V gene: TRBV6-5; CDR3 protein: CASNGRSPGETQYF; CDR3 DNA: TGTGCCAGCAACGGCAGATCTCCCGGGGAGACCCAGTACTTC
J gene: TRBJ1-4; D gene: TRBD1; clone size: .; V gene: TRBV6-5; CDR3 protein: CASNERQGGEKLFF; CDR3 DNA: TGTGCCAGCAACGAACGACAGGGAGGGGAAAAACTGTTTTTT
J gene: TRBJ1-2; D gene: .; clone size: .; V gene: TRBV10-3; CDR3 protein: CAISEDQIGYGYTF; CDR3 DNA: TGTGCCATCAGTGAGGACCAAATCGGATATGGCTACACCTTC
J gene: TRBJ1-2; D gene: .; clone size: many; V gene: TRBV29-1; CDR3 protein: CSVQGGHYGYTF; CDR3 DNA: TGCAGCGTCCAAGGGGGTCACTATGGCTACACCTTC
J gene: TRBJ1-1; D gene: .; clone size: .; V gene: TRBV27; CDR3 protein: CASRSDTEAFF; CDR3 DNA: TGTGCCAGCAGATCAGACACTGAAGCTTTCTTT
J gene: TRBJ2-7; D gene: .; clone size: few; V gene: TRBV12-3/TRBV12-4; CDR3 protein: CASSTQINEQYF; CDR3 DNA: TGTGCCAGCAGTACACAGATCAATGAGCAGTACTTC
J gene: TRBJ2-3; D gene: .; clone size: .; V gene: TRBV5-1; CDR3 protein: CASSPGPTDVGTDTQYF; CDR3 DNA: TGCGCCAGCAGCCCGGGACCGACTGACGTTGGCACAGATACGCAGTATTTT
J gene: TRBJ2-3; D gene: TRBD1; clone size: .; V gene: TRBV29-1; CDR3 protein: CSVDKGAPDTQYF; CDR3 DNA: TGCAGCGTTGACAAGGGGGCCCCAGATACGCAGTATTTT
J gene: TRBJ2-1; D gene: .; clone size: .; V gene: TRBV6-2/TRBV6-3; CDR3 protein: CASSPGTTSTNEQFF; CDR3 DNA: TGTGCCAGCAGTCCCGGGACCACCTCCACCAATGAGCAGTTCTTC
J gene: TRBJ2-6; D gene: .; clone size: .; V gene: TRBV9; CDR3 protein: CASSVGHSGANVLTF; CDR3 DNA: TGTGCCAGCAGCGTAGGTCACTCTGGGGCCAACGTCCTGACTTTC
J gene: TRBJ2-5; D gene: TRBD2; clone size: .; V gene: TRBV28; CDR3 protein: CASRPLAGGWETQYF; CDR3 DNA: TGTGCCAGCAGGCCTCTAGCGGGAGGTTGGGAGACCCAGTACTTC
J gene: TRBJ2-3; D gene: TRBD2; clone size: .; V gene: TRBV27; CDR3 protein: CASRLAGGTSTDTQYF; CDR3 DNA: TGTGCCAGTCGACTAGCGGGGGGGACTAGCACAGATACGCAGTATTTT
J gene: TRBJ2-1; D gene: TRBD2; clone size: few; V gene: TRBV7-9; CDR3 protein: CASSLGGHNNEQFF; CDR3 DNA: TGTGCCAGCAGTTTGGGAGGGCATAACAATGAGCAGTTCTTC
J gene: TRBJ1-1; D gene: .; clone size: few; V gene: TRBV20-1; CDR3 protein: CSANSRGAGGAFF; CDR3 DNA: TGCAGTGCTAACTCCCGGGGGGCTGGCGGAGCTTTCTTT
J gene: TRBJ2-5; D gene: .; clone size: .; V gene: TRBV7-2; CDR3 protein: CASSLQGRGRETQYF; CDR3 DNA: TGTGCCAGCAGCTTACAGGGGCGGGGGAGAGAGACCCAGTACTTC
J gene: TRBJ2-5; D gene: TRBD2; clone size: few; V gene: TRBV6-5; CDR3 protein: CASSYDGGVQYF; CDR3 DNA: TGTGCCAGCAGTTACGACGGGGGGGTCCAGTACTTC
J gene: TRBJ2-3; D gene: .; clone size: .; V gene: TRBV25-1; CDR3 protein: CASRLEGSTDTQYF; CDR3 DNA: TGTGCCAGCAGATTGGAGGGTAGCACAGATACGCAGTATTTT
J gene: TRBJ1-1; D gene: .; clone size: few; V gene: TRBV10-3; CDR3 protein: CAITGGQLGTEAFF; CDR3 DNA: TGTGCCATCACTGGAGGACAGCTCGGCACTGAAGCTTTCTTT
J gene: TRBJ1-5; D gene: .; clone size: .; V gene: TRBV3-1; CDR3 protein: CASSQDLTRASNQPQHF; CDR3 DNA: TGTGCCAGCAGCCAAGATCTAACGAGGGCGAGCAATCAGCCCCAGCATTTT
J gene: TRBJ1-3; D gene: .; clone size: .; V gene: TRBV6-2/TRBV6-3; CDR3 protein: CASSYEISRRAKPGNTIYF; CDR3 DNA: TGTGCCAGCAGTTACGAGATATCGCGAAGGGCGAAACCTGGAAACACCATATATTTT
J gene: TRBJ2-7; D gene: .; clone size: .; V gene: TRBV7-2; CDR3 protein: CASSWGLLSYEQYF; CDR3 DNA: TGTGCCAGCAGCTGGGGACTGCTATCCTACGAGCAGTACTTC
J gene: TRBJ2-1; D gene: .; clone size: .; V gene: TRBV29-1; CDR3 protein: CSVEDRQNNEQFF; CDR3 DNA: TGCAGCGTTGAAGATCGACAGAACAATGAGCAGTTCTTC
J gene: TRBJ1-6; D gene: TRBD1; clone size: few; V gene: TRBV5-1; CDR3 protein: CASSSGTGGSYNSPLHF; CDR3 DNA: TGCGCCAGCAGCTCCGGGACAGGGGGCTCGTATAATTCACCCCTCCACTTT